These 14 T cell receptor beta chains were sequenced from one sample in a study of cytomegalovirus exposure and HLA in healthy donors. The data were produced by immunoSEQ multiplex PCR, yet TCRdb's version contains in-frame clones alone and is incomplete. The sample consists of some 340,000 clones, around 90% of them appearing once. The sequencing sample was made of PBMCs. The receptors shown here come from a woman in her 30s in good health and CMV-seropositive.

The V call is TRBV5-1, the J call TRBJ2-4; maybe TRBD2 (6 bases). Germline V gene data show CDR1 as SGHRS and CDR2 as YFSETQ. The CDR3 is 15 residues long. The germline V and J ends were trimmed by 3 bases and 2 bases, with 12 bases remaining between them. The CDR3 is CASSSSGGTKNIQYF. DNA of the CDR3: TGCGCCAGCAGCTCCTCCGGGGGAACCAAAAACATTCAGTACTTC.

The chain joins TRBV11-2 to TRBJ2-2; the match to TRBD1 covers 8 bases. Germline V gene lookup returns CDR1 SGHAT and CDR2 FQNNGV. This CDR3 comprises 15 residues. V shed 5 bases and J 8 bases; nucleotides not matched to a gene: 10. The CDR3 coding sequence is TGTGCCAGCAGCACCTGGACAGGGAGGATAGGGGAGCTGTTTTTT. Protein sequence: CASSTWTGRIGELFF.

The chain links TRBV7-3 to TRBJ2-2, with a weak D call TRBD1 (5 bases). The CDR3 is made up of 15 amino acids. CDR1 SGHTA and CDR2 FQGTGA come from the germline V gene. V lost 5 bases and J 0 bases, leaving 10 bases between the germline ends. CDR3 region: CASSPLTANTGELFF. In DNA, the CDR3 is TGTGCCAGCAGCCCTTTGACAGCGAACACCGGGGAGCTGTTTTTT.

The chain links TRBV25-1 to TRBJ2-3, with D perhaps TRBD1 (5 bases). Germline-derived CDR1 and CDR2 are MGHDK and SYGVNS. The CDR3 is 16 residues long. Trimming cost V 4 bases and J 0 bases, with 14 bases left between them. The CDR3: CASSAHRLTSTDTQYF. The CDR3 region has the DNA TGTGCCAGCAGTGCCCACAGGCTTACTAGCACAGATACGCAGTATTTT.

The V call is TRBV18, the J call TRBJ2-2; D ambiguous. This CDR3 has 14 amino acids. The V gene lost 3 bases and the J gene lost 1 base, with 6 bases spanning the gap. Per germline, CDR1 KGHSH and CDR2 LQKENI. CDR3 nucleotides: TGTGCCAGCTCACCTCTCAGGAACACCGGGGAGCTGTTTTTT. Amino acids: CASSPLRNTGELFF. Supplemented by reference TRBV18 and TRBJ2-2, the full variable domain reads NAGVMQNPRHLVRRRGQEARLRCSPMKGHSHVYWYRQLPEEGLKFMVYLQKENIIDESGMPKERFSAEFPKEGPSILRIQQVVRGDSAAYFCASSPLRNTGELFFGEGSRLTVL.

The V and J genes are TRBV7-2 and TRBJ2-7; 8 nucleotides match TRBD1. Germline V gives CDR1 SGHTA, CDR2 FQGNSA. Unmatched junction bases numbered 4, after V lost 0 bases and J lost 3 bases. The length of the CDR3 is 15 residues. The CDR3 bases are TGTGCCAGCAGCTTAGCGCGGGACAGGATCTACGAGCAGTACTTC. It is translated as CASSLARDRIYEQYF.

This clone has just one count. The gene calls are TRBV5-1 and TRBJ2-1, with 8 bases identical to TRBD2. The germline gives CDR1 SGHRS, CDR2 YFSETQ. The V segment lost 3 bases and the J segment 3 bases; nucleotides outside the gene matches: 5. The CDR3 is 15 residues long. CDR3 region: CASSSLAGIYNEQFF. The CDR3 DNA reads as TGCGCCAGCAGCTCGCTAGCGGGTATCTACAATGAGCAGTTCTTC.

The chain carries TRBV2 and TRBJ2-1, with D possibly TRBD2 on 6 matching bases. Between the trimmed V and J ends, which lost 5 bases and 2 bases, there was a span of 13 bases. CDR1 is SNHLY, CDR2 FYNNEI, per germline. There are 15 residues in the CDR3. The CDR3 nucleotides are TGTGCCAGCAGTCTCGTCGGGGGTCCCTACAATGAGCAGTTCTTC. Translated, it gives CASSLVGGPYNEQFF.

The chain has TRBV6-5 and TRBJ2-6, with D unresolved. The CDR3 is made up of 15 amino acids. Germline V gene lookup returns CDR1 MNHEY and CDR2 SVGAGI. With 5 bases removed from V and 3 bases from J, the gap between germline ends came to 11 bases. The CDR3 DNA sequence: TGTGCCAGCAGTACCACCCTTGGTGGGGCCAACGTCCTGACTTTC. The encoded protein is CASSTTLGGANVLTF.

This clone was seen just once. This chain links TRBV2 with TRBJ2-5, with 9 bases that match TRBD2. Germline V CDR1 and CDR2: SNHLY, FYNNEI. The CDR3 totals 15 residues. Unmatched junction bases numbered 7, after V lost 3 bases and J lost 5 bases. In DNA, the CDR3 is TGTGCCAGCAGTGACCGGCGGGGGGGCTTGGAGACCCAGTACTTC. This encodes CASSDRRGGLETQYF.

V is TRBV7-9 and J is TRBJ2-1, with unresolved D. V was trimmed by 1 base and J by 8 bases, leaving 9 bases between them. The CDR3 covers 13 residues. Germline V gene data show CDR1 as SEHNR and CDR2 as FQNEAQ (reference sequence). The CDR3 reads CASSLGMSYEQFF. The CDR3 region has the DNA TGTGCCAGCAGCTTAGGCATGTCATATGAGCAGTTCTTC.

The rearrangement joins TRBV30 to TRBJ1-2; TRBD1 matches 11 bases. The junction had 4 bases not matched to a gene; V was cut back by 3 bases and J by 4 bases. In germline, CDR1 is GTSNPN, CDR2 SVGIG (reference sequence). The CDR3 contains 14 residues. The CDR3 reads CAWRVGTGGYGYTF. CDR3 nucleotides: TGTGCCTGGAGAGTCGGGACAGGGGGCTATGGCTACACCTTC.

The chain has TRBV28 and TRBJ2-7, with 8 bases lining up with TRBD1. V trimming: 6 bases; J trimming: 6 bases; junction bases outside the gene matches: 10. CDR1 and CDR2 from the germline V gene are MDHEN and SYDVKM. The CDR3 contains 14 residues. The DNA for the CDR3 is TGTGCCAGCAGCTCGGGACAGGCCCTCGGCGAGCAGTACTTC. Protein sequence: CASSSGQALGEQYF.

This sequence joins TRBV6-1 and TRBJ2-3, with 11 bases identical to TRBD2. This CDR3 region has 16 residues. The germline CDR1 and CDR2 sequences are MNHNS and SASEGT. J lost 3 bases, V lost 3 bases, and 5 bases had no gene match. The CDR3 sequence: CASSDGRLAGTDTQYF. The CDR3 DNA is TGTGCCAGCAGTGATGGTCGACTAGCGGGGACAGATACGCAGTATTTT.